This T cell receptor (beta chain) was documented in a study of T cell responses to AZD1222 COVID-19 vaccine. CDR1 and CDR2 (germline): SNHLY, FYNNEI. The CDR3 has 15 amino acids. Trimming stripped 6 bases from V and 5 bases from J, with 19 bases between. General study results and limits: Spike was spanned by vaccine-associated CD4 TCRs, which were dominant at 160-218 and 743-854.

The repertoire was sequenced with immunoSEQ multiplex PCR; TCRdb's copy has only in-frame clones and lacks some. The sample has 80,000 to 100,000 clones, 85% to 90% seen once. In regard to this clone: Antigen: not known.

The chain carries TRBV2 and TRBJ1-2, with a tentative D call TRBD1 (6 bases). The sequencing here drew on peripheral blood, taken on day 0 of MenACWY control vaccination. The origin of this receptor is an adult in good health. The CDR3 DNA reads TGTGCCAGCAGAAAGGAGGCAGGGGCCCATTATGGCTACACCTTC. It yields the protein CASRKEAGAHYGYTF.